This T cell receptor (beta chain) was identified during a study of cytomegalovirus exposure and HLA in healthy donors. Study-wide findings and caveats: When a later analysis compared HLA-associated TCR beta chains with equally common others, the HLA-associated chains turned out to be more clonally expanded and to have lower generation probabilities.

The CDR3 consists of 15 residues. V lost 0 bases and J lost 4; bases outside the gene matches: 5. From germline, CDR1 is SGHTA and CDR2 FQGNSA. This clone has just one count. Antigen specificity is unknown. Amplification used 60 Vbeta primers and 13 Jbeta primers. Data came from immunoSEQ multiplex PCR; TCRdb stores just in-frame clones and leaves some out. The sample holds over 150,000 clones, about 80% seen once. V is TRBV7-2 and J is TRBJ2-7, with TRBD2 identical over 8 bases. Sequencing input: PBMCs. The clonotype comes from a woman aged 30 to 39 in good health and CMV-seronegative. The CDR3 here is CASSLASGGMYEQYF. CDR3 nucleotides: TGTGCCAGCAGCTTAGCCAGCGGGGGAATGTACGAGCAGTACTTC.